This T cell receptor (beta chain) emerged from a study of cytomegalovirus exposure and HLA in healthy donors. Germline V gene sequence: CDR1 SGHDT, CDR2 YYEEEE. Trimming left V 2 bases short and J 5 bases short, with 14 bases between. CDR3 length equals 14 residues. Vbeta (60) and Jbeta (13) primers were used in the PCR. Repertoires were generated with immunoSEQ multiplex PCR, while TCRdb's copy carries only in-frame clones and drops some. The profile covers 84,000 or so clones, with 65% to 85% appearing a single time and 2.5% to 4% taken by the ten largest. This clone showed up just a few times. The sample comprised PBMCs. The chain uses TRBV5-6 and TRBJ2-7; D gene uncertain. This sequence originates from a man aged 50-60 years in good health and CMV-seronegative. CDR3 in amino acids: CASSFSLEPHEQYF. CDR3 bases: TGTGCCAGCAGCTTCTCATTAGAGCCCCACGAGCAGTACTTC.